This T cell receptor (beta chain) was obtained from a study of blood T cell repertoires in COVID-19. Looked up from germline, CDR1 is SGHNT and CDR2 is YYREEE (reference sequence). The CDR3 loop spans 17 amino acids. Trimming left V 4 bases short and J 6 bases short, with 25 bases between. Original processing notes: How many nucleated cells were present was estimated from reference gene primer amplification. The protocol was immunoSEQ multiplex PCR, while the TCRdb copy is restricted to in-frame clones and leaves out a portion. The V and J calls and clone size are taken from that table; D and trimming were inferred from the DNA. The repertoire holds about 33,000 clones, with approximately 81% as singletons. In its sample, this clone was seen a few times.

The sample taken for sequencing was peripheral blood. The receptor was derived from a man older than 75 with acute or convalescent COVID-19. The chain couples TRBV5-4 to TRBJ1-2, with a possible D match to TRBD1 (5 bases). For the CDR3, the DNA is TGTGCCAGCAGCGTCCTGGAAAGGCGGAGGGGTCCGCATGGCTACACCTTC. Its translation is CASSVLERRRGPHGYTF.